The 8 T cell receptor beta chains below were found in one sample sequenced in a study of T cell repertoires in cytomegalovirus infection. TCRdb reprocessed the reads with MiXCR, giving one entry per CDR3 protein. The table has about 440,000 distinct CDR3 sequences, around 32% seen once; the top ten hold roughly an eighth. The sample taken for sequencing was PBMCs. These receptors all come from a human donor in good health (CMV status not recorded). Some clones in this sample may be carry-over from other donors' samples.

This clonotype came up a few times. The chain uses TRBV6-5 and TRBJ2-2; TRBD2 is a possible D gene (6 bases). V lost 8 bases, J lost 6 bases, and 16 bases lay in between. The CDR3 spans 14 residues. CDR1 and CDR2 (germline): MNHEY, SVGAGI. In nucleotides, the CDR3 is TGTGCCAGCCAGACTAGGCCTTTTTCCGGGGAGCTGTTTTTT. Translated, it gives CASQTRPFSGELFF.

To note about this clonotype: An end of the junction differs from the germline gene, which may be a read error. This sequence joins TRBV7-6 and TRBJ2-5; no reliable D call. The CDR3 runs 15 residues. Germline CDR1 reads SGHVS; CDR2 reads FNYEAQ. The CDR3 is CASSDQTDSQETPYF. The CDR3, as DNA: TGTGCCAGCAGCGATCAAACCGATTCGCAAGAGACCCCGTACTTC.

The chain links TRBV7-2 to TRBJ2-2; 16 bases are a match to TRBD2. The germline V gene has CDR1 SGHTA and CDR2 FQGNSA. This CDR3 is 17 amino acids long. The V and J ends lost 5 bases and 9 bases, in that order; junction bases with no gene match: 9. The CDR3 protein is CASSPVGTSGGVRELFF. DNA of the CDR3: TGTGCCAGCAGCCCCGTGGGGACTAGCGGGGGGGTAAGGGAGCTGTTTTTT.

This clonotype was detected ten times or more. The genes are TRBV12-3 or TRBV12-4 and TRBJ1-1; D is undetermined. This CDR3 has 16 amino acids. Trimming took 5 bases from V and 0 from J, leaving 16 bases between them. The chain's CDR3 is CASSPLPTRMNTEAFF. In DNA form, the CDR3 reads TGTGCCAGCAGTCCCCTCCCGACTCGGATGAACACTGAAGCTTTCTTT.

This chain connects TRBV3-1 to TRBJ1-6; D remains ambiguous. V dropped 5 bases and J dropped 10 bases, with 12 bases sitting between them. CDR3 length equals 13 residues. Germline values: CDR1 LGHDT, CDR2 YNNKEL (reference sequence). DNA of the CDR3: TGTGCCAGCAGCTTGGGGAGCAGATCACCCCTCCACTTT. This gives the protein CASSLGSRSPLHF. The full variable domain, rest sourced from reference TRBV3-1 and TRBJ1-6, is DTAVSQTPKYLVTQMGNDKSIKCEQNLGHDTMYWYKQDSKKFLKIMFSYNNKELIINETVPNRFSPKSPDKAHLNLHINSLELGDSAVYFCASSLGSRSPLHFGNGTRLTVT.

Details on this clonotype: Likely a read error: the CDR3 ends without its conserved phenylalanine or tryptophan. V usage is TRBV7-6 and J usage is TRBJ2-7; possible D gene TRBD1, 6 bases. Germline V lookup: CDR1 SGHVS, CDR2 FNYEAQ. CDR3 length: 16 amino acids. V shed 1 base and J shed 4 bases, with 17 bases lying between them. CDR3 residues: CASSLELAGQGYEQYL. The CDR3 DNA sequence: TGTGCCAGCAGCTTAGAGTTGGCAGGGCAGGGGTACGAGCAGTACTTA.

This clonotype was counted between two and nine times. CDR3 nucleotides: TGTGCCAGCAGCTTAGGGATGGGGCCCGGGGAGCTGTTTTTT. Translation: CASSLGMGPGELFF. V is TRBV7-6 and J is TRBJ2-2, with D possibly TRBD1 on 5 matching bases. The CDR3 runs 14 residues. Deletions cut 1 base from V and 6 bases from J, with 9 bases between. Germline lookup yields CDR1 SGHVS and CDR2 FNYEAQ.

This clonotype was seen a few times. The V call is TRBV4-1, the J call TRBJ2-3; the D gene is possibly TRBD1 (5 bases). The ends were cut back, 3 bases at V and 4 bases at J, with 14 bases in the middle. Germline CDR1 and CDR2: MGHRA and YSYEKL. The CDR3 runs to 15 residues. In DNA, the CDR3 is TGCGCCAGCAGCCAGTACAGGAGCTTCCCAGATACGCAGTATTTT. It is translated as CASSQYRSFPDTQYF.